One and the same sample provided the 2 T cell receptor beta chains below, sequenced in a study of T cells after yellow fever vaccination. Using its own MiXCR run on the 5' RACE reads, TCRdb lists one record per CDR3 protein. The top ten clones hold 15% to 20% of a sample with 450,000 to 600,000 distinct CDR3 sequences, around a sixth of them seen once. The material sequenced was PBMCs, taken 5 to 6 days after the first yellow fever vaccination. These receptors all stem from a man between 18 and 35 years old who received the YFV17D yellow fever vaccine.

This clonotype was observed a handful of times. V gene TRBV12-3 or TRBV12-4 combines with J gene TRBJ2-3; 12 bases are a match to TRBD2. Trimming cost V 7 bases and J 6 bases; bases outside gene matches: 8. CDR3 length equals 15 residues. DNA for the CDR3: TGTGCCAGCACCCAACTAGCGGGGGGTTCGGATACGCAGTATTTT. Amino acids: CASTQLAGGSDTQYF.

The rearrangement joins TRBV6-1 to TRBJ2-7; the D gene could be TRBD1 or TRBD2 (5 bases each). In germline, CDR1 is MNHNS, CDR2 SASEGT. The CDR3 has 14 residues. The ends were cut back, 6 bases at V and 1 base at J, with 13 bases in the middle. In DNA form, the CDR3 reads TGTGCCAGCAGCCACCGGGGCGGGTCCTACGAGCAGTACTTC. Protein sequence: CASSHRGGSYEQYF.